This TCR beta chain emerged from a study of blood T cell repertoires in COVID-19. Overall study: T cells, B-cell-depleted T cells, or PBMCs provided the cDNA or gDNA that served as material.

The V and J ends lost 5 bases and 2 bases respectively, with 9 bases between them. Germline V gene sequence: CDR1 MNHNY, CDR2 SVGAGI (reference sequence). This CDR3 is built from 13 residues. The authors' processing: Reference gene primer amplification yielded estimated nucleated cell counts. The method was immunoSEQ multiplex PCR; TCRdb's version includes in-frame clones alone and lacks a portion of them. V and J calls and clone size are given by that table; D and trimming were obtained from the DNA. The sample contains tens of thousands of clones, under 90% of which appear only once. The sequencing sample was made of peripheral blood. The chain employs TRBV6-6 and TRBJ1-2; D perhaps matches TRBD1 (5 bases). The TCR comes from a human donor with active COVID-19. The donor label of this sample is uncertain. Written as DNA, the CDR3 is TGTGCCAGCAGTCCGGACAAGAACTATGGCTACACCTTC. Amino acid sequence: CASSPDKNYGYTF.